The 26 T cell receptor beta chains below all came from one sample that was sequenced in a study of T cell responses to AZD1222 COVID-19 vaccine. TCRdb's table, derived via immunoSEQ multiplex PCR, lists solely in-frame clones and lacks some. Of 140,000 to 150,000 clones in the sample, roughly nine tenths were seen once. The specimen comprised peripheral blood, sampled on day 0 of AZD1222 vaccination. The receptors derive from an adult in good health.

Details on this clone: This specimen includes other DNA sequences encoding the same CDR3. The chain couples TRBV28 to TRBJ1-5, with unresolved D. Trimming took off 3 bases at V and 5 bases at J, with 5 bases between the two ends. Germline V gene data show CDR1 as MDHEN and CDR2 as SYDVKM. The CDR3 is 12 amino acids. The DNA for the CDR3 is TGTGCCAGCAGTTTTGGTTATCAGCCCCAGCATTTT. Protein: CASSFGYQPQHF.

This chain uses TRBV5-1 with TRBJ2-5; 7 positions agree with TRBD1. J was trimmed by 5 bases and V by 1 base; bases with no gene match: 5. Germline V gene sequence: CDR1 SGHRS, CDR2 YFSETQ. CDR3 size: 14 residues. CDR3 in DNA: TGCGCCAGCAGCTTGTGGGACAGTAAGGAGACCCAGTACTTC. It is translated as CASSLWDSKETQYF.

The chain has TRBV2 and TRBJ2-1, with 8 positions matching TRBD2. The CDR3 is made up of 14 amino acids. Germline V gives CDR1 SNHLY, CDR2 FYNNEI. V was clipped by 7 bases and J by 4 bases; unmatched bases: 6. Here the CDR3 reads CASIKAGAYNEQFF. CDR3 nucleotide sequence: TGTGCCAGCATAAAAGCGGGAGCTTACAATGAGCAGTTCTTC.

The chain carries TRBV21-1 and TRBJ2-2; no DNA check was done on the table's D call, TRBD1. TRBV21-1 is reported as a pseudogene. This CDR3 contains 14 residues. CDR3 nucleotide sequence: TGTGCCAGCAGCCAGGGACAGGTCGTCGGGGAGCTGTTTTTT. Translating it yields CASSQGQVVGELFF.

V is TRBV25-1 and J is TRBJ1-1; TRBD1 matches at 10 bases. V shed 1 base and J 7 bases; nucleotides not matched to a gene: 3. This CDR3 has 14 residues. Germline lookup yields CDR1 MGHDK and CDR2 SYGVNS. The CDR3 here is CASSEWDRGNEAFF. The CDR3 DNA sequence: TGTGCCAGCAGTGAATGGGACAGGGGAAATGAAGCTTTCTTT. The full variable domain, completed using reference TRBV25-1 and TRBJ1-1, is EADIYQTPRYLVIGTGKKITLECSQTMGHDKMYWYQQDPGMELHLIHYSYGVNSTEKGDLSSESTVSRIRTEHFPLTLESARPSHTSQYLCASSEWDRGNEAFFGQGTRLTVV.

The chain has TRBV7-3 and TRBJ2-1; 12 nucleotides agree with TRBD2. The trim removed 4 bases at V and 1 base at J, leaving 14 bases unmatched. The CDR3 sequence is 20 residues long. The germline V gene encodes CDR1 SGHTA and CDR2 FQGTGA. Written as DNA, the CDR3 is TGTGCCAGCAGCTCTAACACGAGGACTAGCGGGATCCCGTCCTACAATGAGCAGTTCTTC. This encodes CASSSNTRTSGIPSYNEQFF.

The chain links TRBV5-5 to TRBJ1-1, with 9 bases identical to TRBD1. Germline values: CDR1 SGHKS, CDR2 YYEKEE (reference sequence). This CDR3 comprises 17 residues. Trimming at V came to 4 bases and at J to 2 bases, leaving 12 bases not matched to a gene. The CDR3 reads CASSPSAGQGINTEAFF. In nucleotides, the CDR3 is TGTGCCAGCAGCCCGTCAGCAGGACAGGGGATCAACACTGAAGCTTTCTTT.

The rearrangement uses TRBV5-1 and TRBJ1-2, with D unresolved. The CDR3 contains 13 residues. With 3 bases removed from V and 0 bases from J, the gap between germline ends came to 6 bases. CDR1 SGHRS and CDR2 YFSETQ come from the germline V gene. CDR3 in amino acids: CASSSGANYGYTF. DNA of the CDR3: TGCGCCAGCAGCTCCGGAGCTAACTATGGCTACACCTTC.

The chain recombines TRBV7-2 with TRBJ2-2; TRBD1 matches at 7 bases. The germline V gene has CDR1 SGHTA and CDR2 FQGNSA. CDR3 length: 18 residues. V lost 5 bases, J lost 5 bases, and 17 bases stayed unmatched. CDR3 amino acids: CASSPNLPGQVRTGELFF. As DNA, the CDR3 is TGTGCCAGCAGCCCTAACTTACCCGGACAGGTTCGAACCGGGGAGCTGTTTTTT.

This chain uses TRBV27 with TRBJ1-5; D unclear. V was cut by 6 bases and J by 3 bases, with 9 bases left in between. The germline gives CDR1 MNHEY, CDR2 SMNVEV (reference sequence). The length of the CDR3 is 13 residues. CDR3 nucleotide sequence: TGTGCCAGCAGGAGGACGGACAATCAGCCCCAGCATTTT. Its translation is CASRRTDNQPQHF.

This chain connects TRBV3-1 (or the pseudogene TRBV3-2) to TRBJ2-7, with D perhaps TRBD1 (6 bases). The V end was cut by 0 bases, the J end by 3 bases, with 12 bases between. CDR1 and CDR2 from the germline V gene are LGHDT and YNNKEL (reference sequence). The CDR3 spans 15 residues. CDR3 protein: CASSQETGPVYEQYF. CDR3 bases: TGTGCCAGCAGCCAAGAAACAGGGCCCGTCTACGAGCAGTACTTC.

The gene calls are TRBV12-3 or TRBV12-4 and TRBJ2-2; D ambiguous. V shed 7 bases and J shed 5 bases, with 11 bases lying between them. This CDR3 region has 13 residues. CDR3 sequence (DNA): TGTGCCAGCATTAGGATTACAACCGGGGAGCTGTTTTTT. As protein: CASIRITTGELFF.

The V and J genes are TRBV28 and TRBJ2-3, with D tentatively TRBD1 or TRBD2 (5 bases each). V was pared by 5 bases and J by 4 bases, with 19 bases between. The CDR3 is 16 residues long. Per the germline V gene, CDR1 is MDHEN and CDR2 is SYDVKM. CDR3 amino acids: CASSTRGLFNPDTQYF. In DNA, the CDR3 is TGTGCCAGCAGTACCCGGGGCCTTTTTAACCCAGATACGCAGTATTTT.

The chain combines TRBV24-1 with TRBJ1-1; no definite D call. Germline lookup yields CDR1 KGHDR and CDR2 SFDVKD. V dropped 5 bases and J dropped 0 bases, with 9 bases sitting between them. The CDR3 consists of 14 residues. CDR3 protein: CATSVSVMNTEAFF. The CDR3 DNA reads as TGTGCCACCAGTGTCAGCGTTATGAACACTGAAGCTTTCTTT.

The chain is built from TRBV30 and TRBJ1-5; D is unclear. In germline, CDR1 is GTSNPN, CDR2 SVGIG (reference sequence). CDR3 length: 12 amino acids. Trimming took off 2 bases at V and 0 bases at J, with 2 bases between the two ends. CDR3 region: CAWSHSNQPQHF. CDR3 DNA: TGTGCCTGGAGTCATAGCAATCAGCCCCAGCATTTT.

In this sample, this clone turned up once. The chain uses TRBV25-1 and TRBJ2-2; 8 nucleotides match TRBD1. The CDR3 loop spans 15 amino acids. CDR1 and CDR2 from the germline V gene are MGHDK and SYGVNS. V was pared by 6 bases and J by 8 bases, with 11 bases of the junction left unmatched. In DNA, the CDR3 is TGTGCCAGCAGAAGGACAGGGCGGAATTGGGGGGAGCTGTTTTTT. Protein: CASRRTGRNWGELFF.

The gene calls are TRBV28 and TRBJ1-2, with a possible D match to TRBD1 (6 bases). CDR3 length equals 14 residues. Trimming removed 3 bases at V and 10 bases at J, with 18 bases between. Germline V gene data show CDR1 as MDHEN and CDR2 as SYDVKM. CDR3 sequence: CASSFGSGGGYYTF. CDR3 nucleotides: TGTGCCAGCAGTTTTGGGTCGGGGGGCGGTTACTACACCTTC.

The rearrangement links TRBV5-8 to TRBJ1-5; tentative D call: TRBD1 (5 bases). V gave up 0 bases and J gave up 6 bases, with 19 bases separating them. From germline, CDR1 is SGHTS and CDR2 YDEGEE. The CDR3 runs to 17 residues. CDR3 DNA sequence: TGTGCCAGCAGCTTGGCCCCGGGGGGGGACCGGGGTCAGCCCCAGCATTTT. This sequence encodes CASSLAPGGDRGQPQHF.

The chain recombines TRBV3-1 (or the pseudogene TRBV3-2) with TRBJ1-4; the match to TRBD1 covers 7 bases. V lost 2 bases to trimming and J lost 3 bases; unmatched junction nucleotides: 3. This CDR3 has 15 amino acids. CDR1 LGHDT and CDR2 YNNKEL come from the germline V gene (reference sequence). CDR3 nucleotide sequence: TGTGCCAGCAGCCAAAGGGGGCCTGCTAATGAAAAACTGTTTTTT. Its protein is CASSQRGPANEKLFF.

V is TRBV7-2 and J is TRBJ2-1, with 8 bases matching TRBD2. This CDR3 region has 18 residues. Germline values: CDR1 SGHTA, CDR2 FQGNSA. The V and J ends lost 6 bases and 6 bases, in that order; junction bases with no gene match: 19. The DNA for the CDR3 is TGTGCCAGCAGACCTTCTCCGGGACTAGAAATAAATAGCAATGAGCAGTTCTTC. Protein: CASRPSPGLEINSNEQFF.

This chain connects TRBV18 to TRBJ1-2, with D unclear. Per the germline V gene, CDR1 is KGHSH and CDR2 is LQKENI. The CDR3 has 16 residues. Trimming took off 8 bases at V and 1 base at J, with 20 bases between the two ends. CDR3 DNA: TGTGCCAGCACGTCAAGGTCAAACACTTTTAACTATGGCTACACCTTC. It encodes CASTSRSNTFNYGYTF.

V usage is TRBV6-5 and J usage is TRBJ2-3, with D uncertain. The CDR3 runs to 13 residues. Germline CDR1 is MNHEY and CDR2 is SVGAGI. The ends were cut back, 10 bases at V and 2 bases at J, with 13 bases in the middle. CDR3: CATGPTSTDTQYF. The CDR3 DNA is TGTGCCACAGGTCCTACCTCCACAGATACGCAGTATTTT.

Comments on this clone: The same CDR3 also results from other DNA sequences found in this sample. The rearrangement links TRBV30 to TRBJ1-5; D perhaps matches TRBD1 (6 bases). The V end was cut by 5 bases, the J end by 2 bases, with 10 bases between. The CDR3 sequence is 13 residues long. The germline gives CDR1 GTSNPN, CDR2 SVGIG (reference sequence). Written as DNA, the CDR3 is TGTGCCTGGGGGGGCAAAGGCAATCAGCCCCAGCATTTT. This encodes CAWGGKGNQPQHF.

CDR3 DNA sequence: TGTGCCAGCAGCTTAGCGCCCAGGTTGGGCGGCTACACCTTC. This codes for CASSLAPRLGGYTF. This chain joins TRBV7-2 and TRBJ1-2; no firm D call. Germline lookup yields CDR1 SGHTA and CDR2 FQGNSA. Between the trimmed V and J ends, which lost 0 bases and 8 bases, there was a span of 13 bases. CDR3 size: 14 residues.

The V gene is TRBV7-8, the J gene TRBJ2-7, with 8 bases identical to TRBD2. The CDR3 totals 19 residues. The germline CDR1 and CDR2 sequences are SGHVS and FQNEAQ. With 0 bases clipped from V and 0 bases from J, the junction kept 13 bases outside the gene matches. CDR3 sequence (DNA): TGTGCCAGCAGCTTAGCGCGGTTAGCGGGGATACGTAGCTCCTACGAGCAGTACTTC. The encoded protein is CASSLARLAGIRSSYEQYF.

The chain combines TRBV15 with TRBJ1-3; D gene uncertain. This CDR3 has 15 amino acids. Trimming pared 0 bases from V and 2 bases from J, leaving 8 bases between. Looked up from germline, CDR1 is LNHNV and CDR2 is YYDKDF (reference sequence). CDR3 protein: CATSRDHTAGNTIYF. The CDR3 DNA reads as TGTGCCACCAGCAGAGATCACACGGCTGGAAACACCATATATTTT.